This is a list of T cell receptor beta chains from one sample in a study of blood T cell repertoires in COVID-19. Data came from immunoSEQ multiplex PCR; TCRdb stores just in-frame clones and leaves some out. The data show over 400,000 clones, with roughly 89% seen just once and approximately 1.4% held by the top ten. The sequencing input was peripheral blood. These TCRs come from a woman in her 30s with active or convalescent COVID-19. Both conserved end residues are trimmed from each CDR3. The size of a clone is reported for some rows only, either as once, few or many, or as a class for expanded clones.

j_gene	abundance	v_gene	CDR3aa
TRBJ2-7	-	TRBV4-1	ASSPTGDPLEQY
TRBJ2-1	-	TRBV5-6	ASSSSRTGGPRNEQF
TRBJ2-1	-	TRBV27	ASRPLAGGTYNEQF
TRBJ2-3	-	TRBV3-1/TRBV3-2	ASSQDYRSKDTQY
TRBJ1-4	-	TRBV7-9	ASSLSTELIVF
TRBJ2-5	-	TRBV2	ASSDPLADQETQY
TRBJ1-1	-	TRBV5-4	ASTAQGEGTEAF
TRBJ2-7	-	TRBV27	ASSSPDRTSSYEQY
TRBJ1-2	-	TRBV6-5	ASTLAPGQGNGYT
TRBJ1-1	-	TRBV5-4	ASQQGVNTEAF
TRBJ1-5	-	TRBV5-4	ASSVGVRGPWH
TRBJ2-5	-	TRBV7-2	ASSVVGGGFQETQY
TRBJ1-1	-	TRBV25-1	ASSEFAGLTEAF
TRBJ1-2	-	TRBV19	ASSIRRTGEYGYT
TRBJ1-1	-	TRBV5-6	ASSPLPYSGGEAF
TRBJ2-7	-	TRBV4-1	ASSQGTSGRYEQY
TRBJ2-6	once	TRBV27	ASSLAGLGANVLT
TRBJ1-2	-	TRBV7-8	ASSLTRTGDGYT
TRBJ2-7	-	TRBV18	ASSRGLTGIGVNEQY